A selection of T cell receptor beta chains follows, all from one sample in a study of blood T cell repertoires in COVID-19. The table came from immunoSEQ multiplex PCR; TCRdb's copy has only in-frame clones and leaves some out. The data show 250,000 or so clones, 80% to 85% seen once. Source material: peripheral blood. These receptors came from a woman in her thirties or forties who had recovered from COVID-19. CDR3s include the opening cysteine and the closing phenylalanine or tryptophan.

>14|TRBV4-1|TRBJ1-1
CASSQEQGPGGAFF
>15|TRBV4-1|TRBJ1-2
CASRAEDRVLGGYTF
>16|TRBV18|TRBJ2-2
CASRIQLTGNTGELFF
>13|TRBV28|TRBJ1-2
CASSLGGRKGYTF
>15|TRBV6-4|TRBJ1-5
CASIRPADSYQPQHF
>16|TRBV2|TRBJ1-2
CASSYLPGQGGYGYTF
>14|TRBV28|TRBJ2-7
CASSFSGSSYEQYF
>15|TRBV4-2|TRBJ1-6
CASSQDKQGNSPLHF
>15|TRBV6-1|TRBJ2-5
CASSESLGGAETQYF
>12|TRBV24-1|TRBJ2-2
CATSSDTGELFF
>12|TRBV6-6|TRBJ1-2
CASSSEGYGYTF
>15|TRBV6-1|TRBJ1-2
CASSEAVGVNYGYTF
>14|TRBV2|TRBJ1-5
CASSEIRRNQPQHF
>12|TRBV28|TRBJ2-7
CASCQPSGEQYF
>13|TRBV24-1|TRBJ2-1
CATSDSAGNEQFF
>15|TRBV19|TRBJ1-2
CASNPRGFRSDGYTF
>15|TRBV6-5|TRBJ1-3
CASSLSGPSGNTIYF
>13|TRBV2|TRBJ2-5
CASSDSFVETQYF
>13|TRBV12-3/TRBV12-4|TRBJ1-2
CASSLVFDYGYTF
>16|TRBV28|TRBJ1-6
CASRLGGTGPDSPLHF
>17|TRBV10-3|TRBJ2-2
CAISTRDRGSNTGELFF
>14|TRBV5-5|TRBJ2-7
CASSFLGAYYEQYF
>15|TRBV2|TRBJ2-3
CASTRGGLGPDTQYF
>13|TRBV12-3/TRBV12-4|TRBJ1-2
CASSSTGNYGYTF
>14|TRBV19|TRBJ1-2
CASSPGDRGLGYTF
>13|TRBV29-1|TRBJ1-1
CSVEGRVNTEAFF
>15|TRBV2|TRBJ1-6
CASSEATVGNSPLHF
>13|TRBV29-1|TRBJ1-1
CSVEGQMNTEAFF
>13|TRBV3-1/TRBV3-2|TRBJ2-7
CASSRDRADEQYF
>13|TRBV19|TRBJ1-1
CASNPGLLQESFF
>18|TRBV2|TRBJ2-4
CASSESPWSGTAKNIQYF
>15|TRBV6-5|TRBJ2-7
CASSYWTGSTYEQYF
>15|TRBV4-1|TRBJ1-2
CASSPGQGANYGYTF
>15|TRBV28|TRBJ2-3
CASSLAGPQGDTQYF
>16|TRBV28|TRBJ1-6
CASRAQGMAYNSPLHF
>13|TRBV7-8|TRBJ1-1
CASSLERFTEAFF
>16|TRBV4-2|TRBJ2-6
CASSREVASGANVLTF
>14|TRBV2|TRBJ2-3
CASTRLVLADTQYF
>14|TRBV10-3|TRBJ2-3
CAISGRDGGDTQYF
>13|TRBV10-3|TRBJ1-5
CAISESTGQPQHF
>15|TRBV19|TRBJ2-3
CASSIPGLNTDTQYF
>11|TRBV28|TRBJ2-7
CATLTGYEQYF
>14|TRBV4-1|TRBJ2-7
CASTTWWGTGEQYF
>14|TRBV2|TRBJ2-3
CASSPLPITDTQYF
>14|TRBV28|TRBJ2-2
CAVTQGARGGELFF
>12|TRBV29-1|TRBJ1-1
CSADPGSAEAFF
>16|TRBV18|TRBJ1-5
CASSERQGGGNQPQHF
>14|TRBV28|TRBJ1-2
CASEGQGRDYGYTF
>17|TRBV5-5|TRBJ1-3
CASSLAVQGFSGNTIYF
>17|TRBV4-2|TRBJ1-4
CASSQITGTQGGEKLFF
>13|TRBV5-1|TRBJ2-5
CASDQGGGETQYF
>17|TRBV7-9|TRBJ1-5
CASSSDLRDSGNQPQHF
>17|TRBV4-1|TRBJ2-5
CASSQGRAQGKGETQYF
>13|TRBV2|TRBJ1-2
CASSEAEGVGYTF
>17|TRBV24-1|TRBJ2-3
CATSDPLGRGFTDTQYF